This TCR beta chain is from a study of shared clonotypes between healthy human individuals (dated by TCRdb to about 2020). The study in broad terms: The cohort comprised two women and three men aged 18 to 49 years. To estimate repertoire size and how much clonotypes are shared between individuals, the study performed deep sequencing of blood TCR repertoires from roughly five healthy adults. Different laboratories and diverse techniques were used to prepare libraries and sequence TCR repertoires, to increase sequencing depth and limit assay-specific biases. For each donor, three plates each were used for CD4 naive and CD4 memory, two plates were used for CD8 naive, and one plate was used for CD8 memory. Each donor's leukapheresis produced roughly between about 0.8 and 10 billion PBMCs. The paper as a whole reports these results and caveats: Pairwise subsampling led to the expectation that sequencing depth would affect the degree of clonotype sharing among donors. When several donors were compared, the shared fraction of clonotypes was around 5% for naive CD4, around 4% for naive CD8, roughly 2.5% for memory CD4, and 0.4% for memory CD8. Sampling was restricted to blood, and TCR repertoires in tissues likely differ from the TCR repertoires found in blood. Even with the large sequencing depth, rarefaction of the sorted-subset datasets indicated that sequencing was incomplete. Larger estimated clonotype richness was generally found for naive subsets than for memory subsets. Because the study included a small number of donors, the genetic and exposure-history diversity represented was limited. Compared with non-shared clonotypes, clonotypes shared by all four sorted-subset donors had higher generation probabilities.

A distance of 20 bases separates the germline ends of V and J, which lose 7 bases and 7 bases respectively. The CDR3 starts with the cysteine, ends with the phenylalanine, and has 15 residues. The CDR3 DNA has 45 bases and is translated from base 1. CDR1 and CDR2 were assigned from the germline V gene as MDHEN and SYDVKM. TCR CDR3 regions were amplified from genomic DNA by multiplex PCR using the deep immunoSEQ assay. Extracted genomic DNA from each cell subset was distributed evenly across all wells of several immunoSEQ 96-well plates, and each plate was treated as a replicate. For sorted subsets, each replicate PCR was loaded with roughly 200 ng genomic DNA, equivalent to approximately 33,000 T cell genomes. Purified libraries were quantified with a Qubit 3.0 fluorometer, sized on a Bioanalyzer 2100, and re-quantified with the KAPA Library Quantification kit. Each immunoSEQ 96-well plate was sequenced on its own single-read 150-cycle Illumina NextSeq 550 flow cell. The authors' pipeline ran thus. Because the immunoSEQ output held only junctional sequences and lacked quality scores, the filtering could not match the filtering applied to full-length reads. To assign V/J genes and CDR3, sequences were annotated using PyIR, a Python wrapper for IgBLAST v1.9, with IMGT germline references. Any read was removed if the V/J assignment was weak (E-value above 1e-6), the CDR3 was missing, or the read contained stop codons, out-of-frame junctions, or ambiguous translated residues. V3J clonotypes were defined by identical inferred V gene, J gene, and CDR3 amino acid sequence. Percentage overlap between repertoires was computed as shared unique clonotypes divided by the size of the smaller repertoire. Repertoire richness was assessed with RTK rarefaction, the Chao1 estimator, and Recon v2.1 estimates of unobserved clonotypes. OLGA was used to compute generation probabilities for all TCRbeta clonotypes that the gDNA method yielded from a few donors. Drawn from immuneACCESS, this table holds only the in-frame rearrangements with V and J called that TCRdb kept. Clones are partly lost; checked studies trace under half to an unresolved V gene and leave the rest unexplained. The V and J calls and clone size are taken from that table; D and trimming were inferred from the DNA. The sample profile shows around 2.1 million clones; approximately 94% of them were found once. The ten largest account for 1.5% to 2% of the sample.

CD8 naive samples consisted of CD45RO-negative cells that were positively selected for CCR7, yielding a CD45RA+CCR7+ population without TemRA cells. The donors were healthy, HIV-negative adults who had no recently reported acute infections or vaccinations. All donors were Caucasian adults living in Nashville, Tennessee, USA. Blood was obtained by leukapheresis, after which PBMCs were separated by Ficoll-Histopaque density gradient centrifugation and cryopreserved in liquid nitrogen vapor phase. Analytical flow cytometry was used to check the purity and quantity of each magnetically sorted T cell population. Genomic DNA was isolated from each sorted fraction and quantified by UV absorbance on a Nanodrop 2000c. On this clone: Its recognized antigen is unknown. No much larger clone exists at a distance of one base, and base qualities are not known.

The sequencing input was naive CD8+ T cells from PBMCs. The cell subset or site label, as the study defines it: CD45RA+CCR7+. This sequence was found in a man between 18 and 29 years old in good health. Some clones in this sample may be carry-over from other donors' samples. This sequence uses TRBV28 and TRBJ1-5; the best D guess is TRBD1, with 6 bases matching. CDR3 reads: CASIANGGGWQPQHF. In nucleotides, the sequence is TGTGCCAGCATCGCTAACGGGGGGGGCTGGCAGCCCCAGCATTTT.